This record covers a single T cell receptor (beta chain). The sample originates from a study of blood T cell repertoires in COVID-19. About the research overall: COVID-19 samples collected from the United States, Italy and Spain covered acute and convalescent phases.

Data came from immunoSEQ multiplex PCR; TCRdb stores just in-frame clones and leaves some out. Of roughly 39,000 clones listed, approximately 94% are singletons. This TCR derives from a human donor with active COVID-19. The donor label of this sample is uncertain. The specimen was peripheral blood.

In DNA form, the CDR3 reads TGTGCCAGCAGTCAATCAGGGTTGAGGTTCGGGCCACCCCTCCACTTT. Translation: CASSQSGLRFGPPLHF. The chain employs TRBV2 and TRBJ1-6, with D perhaps TRBD1 (5 bases). The V end lost 5 bases, the J end lost 11 bases, and 22 bases lay between the germline ends. There are 16 residues in the CDR3. The germline CDR1 and CDR2 sequences are SNHLY and FYNNEI.